This entry is about one T cell receptor beta chain. This specimen comes from a study of preoperative IRX-2 immunotherapy in early breast cancer. Treatment of the sample: preoperative locoregional IRX-2 cytokine immunotherapy. The germline CDR1 and CDR2 sequences are SGHNT and YENEEA. Trimming pared 2 bases from V and 5 bases from J, leaving 10 bases between. The CDR3 runs 14 residues. The protocol was immunoSEQ multiplex PCR, while the TCRdb copy is restricted to in-frame clones and leaves out a portion. The sample yields 30,000 to 45,000 clones, about four fifths seen once. This chain joins TRBV11-3 and TRBJ1-3; tentative D call: TRBD1 (6 bases). Sequenced material: lymph node tissue, taken after IRX-2 immunotherapy. The TCR was taken from a human donor with breast cancer. This CDR3 is CASSLMGARNTIYF. The CDR3 coding sequence is TGTGCCAGCAGCTTAATGGGGGCCAGAAACACCATATATTTT.